This entry concerns a single T cell receptor (beta chain). Its specificity is unknown. The data were taken from a study of T cells expressing NK-cell markers. Study-wide background: It was sorted CD3+CD56+NKG2C+, CD3+CD56+NKG2C- and CD3+CD56-NKG2C+ T cells that supplied the TCR beta repertoires. General study results and limits: The leading position in the CD3+CD56-NKG2C+ fraction of several donors also went to these clonotypes. The study found dominant NKG2C+ clonotypes at about 1.0-8% of CD8+ T cells in roughly six donors.

Making the TCR beta cDNA relied on 5'RACE template switching with UMIs. TCRdb reprocessed the 5' RACE reads and stores each CDR3 protein as one record, lacking DNA. The table counts some 110,000 distinct CDR3 sequences; around 18% lies in the top ten. The CDR3 consists of 16 residues. Germline V gene sequence: CDR1 DFQATT, CDR2 SNEGSKA (reference sequence). This sequence originates from a woman between 18 and 75 years old in good health. The sample comprised blood T cells: a sorted CD56 or NKG2C T cell subset, CD4+ or CD8+ T cells, or bulk PBMC T cells (not recorded which). The chain uses TRBV20-1 and TRBJ2-3; the TCRdb call, TRBD1, lacks DNA for checking. The CDR3: CSAIRGDRGYTDTQYF.